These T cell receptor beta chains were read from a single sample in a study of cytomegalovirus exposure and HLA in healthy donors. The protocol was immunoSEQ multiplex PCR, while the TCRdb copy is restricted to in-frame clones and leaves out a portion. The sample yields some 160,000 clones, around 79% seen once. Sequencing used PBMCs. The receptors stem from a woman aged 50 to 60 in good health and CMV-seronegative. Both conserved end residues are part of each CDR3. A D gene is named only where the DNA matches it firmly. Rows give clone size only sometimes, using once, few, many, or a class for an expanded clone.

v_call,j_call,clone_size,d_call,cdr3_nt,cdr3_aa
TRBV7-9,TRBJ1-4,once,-,TGTGCCAGCAGCGCTCCGGGGGGATTTAATGAAAAACTGTTTTTT,CASSAPGGFNEKLFF
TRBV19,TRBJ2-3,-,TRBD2,TGTGCCAGTAGTACGCCGGCTAGCGGGAGAATAGATACGCAGTATTTT,CASSTPASGRIDTQYF
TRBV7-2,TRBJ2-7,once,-,TGTGCCAGCAGCTTAGCGGTGGAACTAGCTGCCTACGAGCAGTACTTC,CASSLAVELAAYEQYF
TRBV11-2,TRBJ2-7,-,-,TGTGCCAGCAGCTCCACGGAGGGGGCGGACGAGCAGTACTTC,CASSSTEGADEQYF
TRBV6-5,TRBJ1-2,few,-,TGTGCCAGCAGCAGGGGACAAAACTATGGCTACACCTTC,CASSRGQNYGYTF
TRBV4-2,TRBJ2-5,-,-,TGTGCCAGCAGCCAAGGCGCCGACCTTAGCGGAGGGGAGACCCAGTACTTC,CASSQGADLSGGETQYF
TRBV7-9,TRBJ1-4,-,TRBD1,TGTGCCAGCAGCGGGGACAGGGGCGAAAAACTGTTTTTT,CASSGDRGEKLFF
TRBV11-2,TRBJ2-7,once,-,TGTGCCAGCAGCCTAGAATTCAGCGGGCAGTACTTC,CASSLEFSGQYF
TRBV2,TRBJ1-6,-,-,TGTGCCAGCAGCACAGGGCGTAATTCACCCCTCCACTTT,CASSTGRNSPLHF
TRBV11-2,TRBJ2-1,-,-,TGTGCCAGCAGCTTACGGGCAGGGGTGGATGAGCAGTTCTTC,CASSLRAGVDEQFF
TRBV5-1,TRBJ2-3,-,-,TGCGCCAGCAGCTTATCAAAGGGGACAGATACGCAGTATTTT,CASSLSKGTDTQYF
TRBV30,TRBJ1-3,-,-,TGTGCCTGGTCGACTTCACGAAACACCATATATTTT,CAWSTSRNTIYF
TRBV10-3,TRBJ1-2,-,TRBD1,TGTGCCATCAGTACAGGACAGGGGGCTGGGTATGGCTACACCTTC,CAISTGQGAGYGYTF
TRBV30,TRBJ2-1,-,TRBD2,TGTGCCTGGAGTCCGGGACTAGCGGAGTCCCCTGAGCAGTTCTTC,CAWSPGLAESPEQFF
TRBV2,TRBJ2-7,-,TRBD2,TGTGCCAGCAGTGCTTCCGGGACTAGCGGGAGATACGAGCAGTACTTC,CASSASGTSGRYEQYF
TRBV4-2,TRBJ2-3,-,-,TGTGCCAGCAGCCGGCGGACTACCGGGCAAGTTCAGACAGATACGCAGTATTTT,CASSRRTTGQVQTDTQYF
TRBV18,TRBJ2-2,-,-,TGTGCCAGCTCATCTAACACCGGGGAGCTGTTTTTT,CASSSNTGELFF
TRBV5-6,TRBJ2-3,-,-,TGTGCCAGCAGCCCCACGGGGGTTAGCACAGATACGCAGTATTTT,CASSPTGVSTDTQYF
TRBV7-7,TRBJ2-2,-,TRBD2,TGTGCCAGCAGCCCGAGGACTAGTCCCACCGGGGAGCTGTTTTTT,CASSPRTSPTGELFF
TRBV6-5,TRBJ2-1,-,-,TGTGCCAGCAGGACATACAATGAGCAGTTCTTC,CASRTYNEQFF
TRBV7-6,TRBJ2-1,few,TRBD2,TGTGCCAGCAGCTCTAGCGGGGGTTTCCCCATTGAGCAGTTCTTC,CASSSSGGFPIEQFF
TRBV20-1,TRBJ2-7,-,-,TGCAGTGCTAGAGCCCAGGACGAGCAGTACTTC,CSARAQDEQYF
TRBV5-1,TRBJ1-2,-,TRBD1,TGCGCCAGCAGCTTAGGACAGGCCAACTATGGCTACACCTTC,CASSLGQANYGYTF
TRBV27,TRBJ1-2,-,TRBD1,TGTGCCAGCAGGTCAGGGGGCGGATATGGCTACACCTTC,CASRSGGGYGYTF
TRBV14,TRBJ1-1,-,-,TGTGCCAGCAGCCAAGTTGTCGGGGTGGCGGGGAACACTGAAGCTTTCTTT,CASSQVVGVAGNTEAFF
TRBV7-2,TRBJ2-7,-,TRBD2,TGTGCCAGCAGCGCCCGGGAGGGCCGCCCCTACGAGCAGTACTTC,CASSAREGRPYEQYF
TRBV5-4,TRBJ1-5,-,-,TGTGCCAGCAGCCACACCCGAGGGGGTCAGGTGAATCAGCCCCAGCATTTT,CASSHTRGGQVNQPQHF
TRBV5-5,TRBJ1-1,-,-,TGTGCCAGCCAGGCAGGGGCGTACACTGAAGCTTTCTTT,CASQAGAYTEAFF
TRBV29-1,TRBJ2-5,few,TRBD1,TGCAGCGTTGAAAGGGACAGGGGGCTCGGGACCCAGTACTTC,CSVERDRGLGTQYF
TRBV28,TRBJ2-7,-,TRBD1,TGTGCCAGCAGTTTTCCGGACAGGGGGCAAGAGCAGTACTTC,CASSFPDRGQEQYF
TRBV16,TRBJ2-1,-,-,TGTGCCAGCAGCCAATCTGGGGGGGGCCGGAATGAGCAGTTCTTC,CASSQSGGGRNEQFF
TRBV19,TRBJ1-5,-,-,TGTGCCAGTAGTATTAGAAGGGGATTGGGCAATCAGCCCCAGCATTTT,CASSIRRGLGNQPQHF
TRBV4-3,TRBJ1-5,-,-,TGCGCCAGCAGCCAAGACGGCAGGGGTAATCAGCCCCAGCATTTT,CASSQDGRGNQPQHF
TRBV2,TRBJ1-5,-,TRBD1,TGTGCCAGCAGTTACATCGACAGGGACCTGTATAGCAATCAGCCCCAGCATTTT,CASSYIDRDLYSNQPQHF
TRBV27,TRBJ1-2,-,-,TGTGCCAGCAGTTTATCGGGGGGGGCTTTAAGACCCTATGGCTACACCTTC,CASSLSGGALRPYGYTF
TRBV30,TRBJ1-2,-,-,TGTGCCTGGACCCCGGGGCAGGGAGGGTATGGCTACACCTTC,CAWTPGQGGYGYTF
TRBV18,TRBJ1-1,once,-,TGTGCCACTAAAGGGGTAGGGAACACTGAAGCTTTCTTT,CATKGVGNTEAFF
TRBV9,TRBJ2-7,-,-,TGTGCCAGCAGCCTGGGCTCCAGCTCCTACGAGCAGTACTTC,CASSLGSSSYEQYF
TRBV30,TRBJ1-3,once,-,TGTGCCTGGGAGAGGGATGGCGGAAACACCATATATTTT,CAWERDGGNTIYF
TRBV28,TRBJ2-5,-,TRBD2,TGTGCCACCCGGGGCTTGGGGGAGGGAGAGACCCAGTACTTC,CATRGLGEGETQYF
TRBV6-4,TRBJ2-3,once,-,TGTGCCAGCAGGATGCGGGCGGACACAGATACGCAGTATTTT,CASRMRADTDTQYF